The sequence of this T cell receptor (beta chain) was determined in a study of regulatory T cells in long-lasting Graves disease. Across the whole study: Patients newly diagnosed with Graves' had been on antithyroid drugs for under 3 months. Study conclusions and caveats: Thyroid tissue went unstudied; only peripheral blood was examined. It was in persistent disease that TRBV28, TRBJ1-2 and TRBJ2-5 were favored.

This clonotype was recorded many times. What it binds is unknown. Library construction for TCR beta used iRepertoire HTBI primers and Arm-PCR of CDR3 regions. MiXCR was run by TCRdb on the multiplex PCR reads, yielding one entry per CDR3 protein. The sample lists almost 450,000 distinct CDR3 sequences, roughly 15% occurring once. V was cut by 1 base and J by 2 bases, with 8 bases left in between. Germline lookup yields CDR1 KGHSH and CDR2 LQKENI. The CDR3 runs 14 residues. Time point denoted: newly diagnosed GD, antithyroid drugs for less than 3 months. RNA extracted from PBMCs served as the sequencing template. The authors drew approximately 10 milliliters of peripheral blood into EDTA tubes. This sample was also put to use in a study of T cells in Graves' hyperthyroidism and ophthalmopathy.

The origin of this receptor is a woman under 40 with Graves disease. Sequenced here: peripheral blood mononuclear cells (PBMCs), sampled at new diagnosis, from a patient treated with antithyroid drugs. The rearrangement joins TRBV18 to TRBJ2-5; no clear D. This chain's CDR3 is CASSPQSSQETQYF. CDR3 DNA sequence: TGTGCCAGCTCACCACAAAGCAGTCAAGAGACCCAGTACTTC. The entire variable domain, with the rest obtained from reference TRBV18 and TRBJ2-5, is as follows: NAGVMQNPRHLVRRRGQEARLRCSPMKGHSHVYWYRQLPEEGLKFMVYLQKENIIDESGMPKERFSAEFPKEGPSILRIQQVVRGDSAAYFCASSPQSSQETQYFGPGTRLLVL.